This T cell receptor beta chain stems from a study of blood T cells in healthy people across ages. With a J-beta primer mix and a sample-barcoded 5' primer, a second PCR ran about 7 to 12 cycles. TCRdb reprocessed the 5' RACE reads via MiXCR and lists one record per CDR3 protein. This table has about 1.4 million distinct CDR3 sequences, approximately 59% appearing once. The V and J ends lost 0 bases and 0 bases, in that order; junction bases with no gene match: 10. Looked up from germline, CDR1 is MGHRA and CDR2 is YSYEKL. This CDR3 contains 19 residues. Sample: blood. This TCR was sampled from a man between 18 and 35 years old in good health. V gene TRBV4-1 combines with J gene TRBJ2-7, with 11 bases matching TRBD1. CDR3 nucleotide sequence: TGCGCCAGCAGCCAAGATCCGGGACAGGGGGTTTTAAGCTCCTACGAGCAGTACTTC. Residues: CASSQDPGQGVLSSYEQYF.